This is a list of T cell receptor beta chains from one sample in a study of cytomegalovirus exposure and HLA in healthy donors. TCRdb's copy holds only in-frame clones and misses some; the assay was immunoSEQ multiplex PCR. The sample holds around 76,000 clones, about four fifths seen once. The source material was PBMCs. These receptors were collected from a middle-aged woman in good health and CMV-seropositive. The CDR3 runs from the conserved cysteine through the conserved F or W. Each record gives: V gene, D gene, J gene, clone size, CDR3 protein, CDR3 DNA. A D gene is named only where the DNA matches it firmly. The listing skips clone size in some rows; elsewhere it reads once, few, many or a size class.

V gene: TRBV7-3; D gene: TRBD2; J gene: TRBJ2-7; clone size: NA; CDR3 protein: CASSPSGGAYEQYF; CDR3 DNA: TGTGCCAGCAGCCCTAGCGGGGGGGCCTACGAGCAGTACTTC
V gene: TRBV7-2; D gene: TRBD2; J gene: TRBJ2-1; clone size: few; CDR3 protein: CASTWTSDYNEQFF; CDR3 DNA: TGTGCCAGCACCTGGACTAGCGATTACAATGAGCAGTTCTTC
V gene: TRBV7-2; D gene: TRBD2; J gene: TRBJ2-1; clone size: NA; CDR3 protein: CASSLSKTSGGYNEQFF; CDR3 DNA: TGTGCCAGCAGCTTGTCAAAGACTAGCGGGGGATACAATGAGCAGTTCTTC
V gene: TRBV7-3; D gene: NA; J gene: TRBJ1-1; clone size: NA; CDR3 protein: CASSLGGAGTEAFF; CDR3 DNA: TGTGCCAGCAGTTTAGGGGGGGCCGGAACTGAAGCTTTCTTT
V gene: TRBV7-9; D gene: NA; J gene: TRBJ1-5; clone size: NA; CDR3 protein: CASSFAGGNQPQHF; CDR3 DNA: TGTGCCAGCAGCTTTGCAGGTGGCAATCAGCCCCAGCATTTT
V gene: TRBV4-2; D gene: TRBD2; J gene: TRBJ2-3; clone size: NA; CDR3 protein: CASSQVSSGGGDTQYF; CDR3 DNA: TGTGCCAGCAGCCAAGTATCTAGCGGGGGGGGAGATACGCAGTATTTT
V gene: TRBV28; D gene: TRBD1; J gene: TRBJ2-3; clone size: NA; CDR3 protein: CASSGTVSNTQYF; CDR3 DNA: TGTGCCAGCAGTGGGACAGTGTCAAATACGCAGTATTTT
V gene: TRBV2; D gene: NA; J gene: TRBJ1-3; clone size: NA; CDR3 protein: CASSVLASSGNTIYF; CDR3 DNA: TGTGCCAGCAGTGTATTAGCGAGCTCTGGAAACACCATATATTTT
V gene: TRBV7-2; D gene: NA; J gene: TRBJ1-5; clone size: NA; CDR3 protein: CASSPGGSNQPQHF; CDR3 DNA: TGTGCCAGCAGCCCCGGGGGAAGCAATCAGCCCCAGCATTTT
V gene: TRBV25-1; D gene: NA; J gene: TRBJ2-1; clone size: NA; CDR3 protein: CASSVSGAGSYNEQFF; CDR3 DNA: TGTGCCAGCAGTGTCTCAGGGGCTGGATCCTACAATGAGCAGTTCTTC
V gene: TRBV19; D gene: TRBD1; J gene: TRBJ2-7; clone size: NA; CDR3 protein: CASMGTDSYEQYF; CDR3 DNA: TGTGCCAGTATGGGGACAGACTCCTACGAGCAGTACTTC
V gene: TRBV5-1; D gene: NA; J gene: TRBJ1-3; clone size: NA; CDR3 protein: CASSPGTPGNTIYF; CDR3 DNA: TGCGCCAGCAGCCCCGGGACACCTGGAAACACCATATATTTT
V gene: TRBV5-8; D gene: TRBD1; J gene: TRBJ2-2; clone size: NA; CDR3 protein: CASGSNRQGAGGTGELFF; CDR3 DNA: TGTGCCAGCGGATCCAACCGACAGGGGGCAGGGGGCACCGGGGAGCTGTTTTTT
V gene: TRBV7-8; D gene: TRBD2; J gene: TRBJ2-1; clone size: NA; CDR3 protein: CASSNHLAGGLGEQFF; CDR3 DNA: TGTGCCAGCAGCAACCACCTAGCGGGGGGCCTTGGAGAGCAGTTCTTC
V gene: TRBV9; D gene: NA; J gene: TRBJ1-4; clone size: NA; CDR3 protein: CASSPRTAQVEKLFF; CDR3 DNA: TGTGCCAGCAGCCCAAGGACTGCCCAGGTTGAAAAACTGTTTTTT
V gene: TRBV6-1; D gene: TRBD2; J gene: TRBJ2-3; clone size: few; CDR3 protein: CASTRTSGGADTQYF; CDR3 DNA: TGTGCCAGCACCCGGACTAGCGGGGGGGCAGATACGCAGTATTTT